This record looks at one T cell receptor (beta chain) sequence and its context. The germline gives CDR1 SGHTA, CDR2 FQGNSA. V was pared by 5 bases and J by 6 bases, with 6 bases between. The CDR3 has 11 residues. Data came from immunoSEQ multiplex PCR; TCRdb stores just in-frame clones and leaves some out. The sample consists of 100,000 or so clones, 85% of them appearing once. This sample is part of a study of blood T cell repertoires in COVID-19. Overall study: In each case, the material was cDNA or gDNA derived from T cells, B-cell-depleted T cells, or PBMCs.

Sequenced material: peripheral blood. This clonotype was sampled from a middle-aged man with acute or convalescent COVID-19. The V and J genes are TRBV7-2 and TRBJ2-3; D uncertain. This CDR3 is CASSRVDTQYF. For the CDR3, the DNA is TGTGCCAGCAGCAGAGTGGATACGCAGTATTTT.